The next 14 T cell receptor beta chains were all read from a single sample in a study of technical replicates of blood from a few donors. TCRdb's copy holds only in-frame clones and misses some; the assay was immunoSEQ multiplex PCR. The top ten hold 3.5% to 5% of the sample, which has roughly 62,000 clones, 91% seen once. Sequenced sample: PBMCs. The source is a human donor in good health. Some clones in this sample may be carry-over from other donors' samples.

This clone appeared a few times. The V gene is TRBV4-3, the J gene TRBJ1-6; a weak D match, TRBD1 (6 bases). CDR3 length: 13 residues. Between the trimmed V and J ends, which lost 0 bases and 12 bases, there was a span of 9 bases. Germline V CDR1 and CDR2: LGHNA, YSLEER. The CDR3 coding sequence is TGCGCCAGCAGCCAAGAAACCAGGGGACCCCTCCACTTT. It codes for CASSQETRGPLHF.

V usage is TRBV4-2 and J usage is TRBJ2-1; 7 bases agree with TRBD1. The CDR3 loop spans 14 amino acids. Germline CDR1 and CDR2: LGHNA and YNFKEQ. V shed 4 bases and J 8 bases; nucleotides not matched to a gene: 8. The DNA of the CDR3 is TGTGCCAGCAGCCCCCAGGGGGAGATCCATGAGCAGTTCTTC. This gives the protein CASSPQGEIHEQFF.

This chain connects TRBV12-5 to TRBJ2-7, with TRBD2 matching 7 bases. This CDR3 is built from 12 residues. Looked up from germline, CDR1 is LGHNT and CDR2 is FRNRAP. The V and J ends lost 6 bases and 11 bases, in that order; junction bases with no gene match: 10. The CDR3: CASGRSGLVEYF. CDR3 in DNA: TGTGCTAGTGGCAGATCAGGACTAGTCGAGTACTTC. The full variable domain, its missing parts supplied by reference TRBV12-5 and TRBJ2-7, is DARVTQTPRHKVTEMGQEVTMRCQPILGHNTVFWYRQTMMQGLELLAYFRNRAPLDDSGMPKDRFSAEMPDATLATLKIQPSEPRDSAVYFCASGRSGLVEYFGPGTRLTVT.

The chain uses TRBV30 and TRBJ2-7; 9 positions match TRBD2. The CDR3 totals 14 residues. The germline V gene encodes CDR1 GTSNPN and CDR2 SVGIG (reference sequence). With V trimmed by 0 bases and J by 5 bases, 5 bases remained unmatched. The DNA for the CDR3 is TGTGCCTGGAGTGTAGGCGGGAGGGCCGACGAGCAGTACTTC. Protein: CAWSVGGRADEQYF.

The rearrangement joins TRBV6-6 to TRBJ2-7; a possible D gene is TRBD1 (6 bases). The germline V gene encodes CDR1 MNHNY and CDR2 SVGAGI (reference sequence). The CDR3 runs to 12 residues. V was shortened by 2 bases and J by 5 bases, with 7 bases between the two germline ends. This chain's CDR3 is CASSYGQNEQYF. The CDR3 DNA is TGTGCCAGCAGTTACGGACAGAACGAGCAGTACTTC.

This clone is a singleton in its sample. The chain carries TRBV9 and TRBJ2-3; a weak D match, TRBD1 (6 bases). V gave up 0 bases and J gave up 3 bases, with 8 bases separating them. Germline CDR1 and CDR2: SGDLS and YYNGEE. There are 14 residues in the CDR3. CDR3 bases: TGTGCCAGCAGCGTAGTAGGGGGTACAGATACGCAGTATTTT. As protein: CASSVVGGTDTQYF.

CDR3: CASSETLAGAYEQYF. CDR3 bases: TGTGCCAGCAGTGAAACCCTAGCGGGGGCCTACGAGCAGTACTTC. This chain links TRBV2 with TRBJ2-7, with 10 nucleotides matching TRBD2. Germline V lookup: CDR1 SNHLY, CDR2 FYNNEI. The CDR3 is 15 amino acids. Trimming cost V 2 bases and J 2 bases; bases outside gene matches: 3.

V is TRBV10-3 and J is TRBJ2-7, with 7 bases aligning to TRBD2. Germline V CDR1 and CDR2: ENHRY, SYGVKD. The CDR3 covers 13 residues. Losses at the gene ends were 3 bases for V and 3 bases for J; bases not matched to a gene: 2. The DNA of the CDR3 is TGTGCCATCAGTGATACTAGCGACTACGAGCAGTACTTC. This codes for CAISDTSDYEQYF.

V is TRBV9 and J is TRBJ2-2; 9 bases are a match to TRBD2. V was clipped by 3 bases and J by 5 bases; unmatched bases: 17. CDR1 and CDR2 (germline): SGDLS, YYNGEE. This CDR3 comprises 19 residues. The CDR3 spells CASSAEEAGGKIRTGELFF. The CDR3 DNA reads as TGTGCCAGCAGCGCAGAGGAGGCGGGAGGGAAAATCAGAACCGGGGAGCTGTTTTTT.

CDR3 region: CASSLSLAREQFF. The CDR3 nucleotides read TGTGCCAGCAGCTTGAGTCTAGCACGGGAGCAGTTCTTC. This chain connects TRBV5-4 to TRBJ2-1, with TRBD2 as a possible D gene (5 bases). CDR3 length: 13 residues. The germline V gene encodes CDR1 SGHNT and CDR2 YYREEE (reference sequence). Trimming pared 1 base from V and 10 bases from J, leaving 12 bases between.

The rearrangement joins TRBV6-5 to TRBJ1-1, with 10 bases fitting TRBD1. Trimming cost V 4 bases and J 4 bases; bases outside gene matches: 9. There are 16 residues in the CDR3. The germline V gene has CDR1 MNHEY and CDR2 SVGAGI. This chain's CDR3 is CASSWGGTGVITEAFF. CDR3 DNA sequence: TGTGCCAGCAGTTGGGGTGGGACAGGGGTAATCACTGAAGCTTTCTTT.

This sequence joins TRBV5-1 and TRBJ2-2; 15 positions agree with TRBD2. Trimming removed 4 bases from V and 2 bases from J; junction bases left unmatched: 9. Germline V gene lookup returns CDR1 SGHRS and CDR2 YFSETQ. The CDR3 is 19 amino acids. The CDR3 DNA is TGCGCCAGCAGCCCCGCAGGGACTAGCGGGGGGCTAAACACCGGGGAGCTGTTTTTT. Translating gives CASSPAGTSGGLNTGELFF.

The chain links TRBV13 to TRBJ2-5, with D possibly matching TRBD2 (5 bases). Germline V CDR1 and CDR2: PRHDT, FYEKMQ (reference sequence). Trimming cost V 5 bases and J 1 base, with 8 bases left between them. CDR3 size: 13 residues. The CDR3 sequence is CASSRGAQETQYF. The DNA for the CDR3 is TGTGCCAGCAGCCGGGGAGCCCAAGAGACCCAGTACTTC.

The genes are TRBV23-1 and TRBJ2-3; unclear D gene. TRBV23-1 is given ORF status, its function remaining uncertain. CDR3 length: 11 amino acids. Trimming left V 6 bases short and J 9 bases short, with 10 bases between. The CDR3 loop reads CASRQCPTQYF. DNA of the CDR3: TGCGCCAGCAGGCAGTGTCCAACGCAGTATTTT.